What follows are 15 T cell receptor beta chains derived from one specimen sequenced in a study of blood T cell repertoires in COVID-19 (dated by TCRdb to 2020 to 2022). Library construction relied on the immunoSEQ multiplex PCR assay. In its TCRdb copy, this immuneACCESS table keeps in-frame sequences only and misses some clones. Where compared with another copy, unresolved V genes explain less than half of these, and the others have no known cause. The table for this sample lists about 400,000 clones; approximately 86% of them were counted only once. Clones ranked in the top ten supply over 2% of the sample. Sequencing input: PBMCs or T cells enriched from blood (not recorded which). These TCRs come from a woman in her 40s with acute COVID-19.

The chain recombines TRBV5-6 with TRBJ1-3; unclear D gene. Trimming shortened V by 1 base and J by 9 bases, and 8 bases separated the two germline ends. Germline V lookup: CDR1 SGHDT, CDR2 YYEEEE. This CDR3 spans 12 amino acids. The CDR3 bases are TGTGCCAGCAGCTTGTGGGCCAGCACCATATATTTT. This codes for CASSLWASTIYF.

The V call is TRBV29-1, the J call TRBJ1-1; tentative D call: TRBD1 (6 bases). This CDR3 region has 17 residues. Germline V gives CDR1 SQVTM, CDR2 ANQGSEA. V dropped 1 base and J dropped 0 bases, with 18 bases sitting between them. The CDR3 region has the DNA TGCAGCGTTGAAGGGGGGCGAAGAGGGACGATGAACACTGAAGCTTTCTTT. Protein: CSVEGGRRGTMNTEAFF.

The chain couples TRBV11-2 to TRBJ1-2, with TRBD1 matching over 7 bases. J lost 4 bases, V lost 4 bases, and 6 bases had no gene match. The CDR3 covers 14 residues. Germline CDR1 SGHAT, CDR2 FQNNGV. The CDR3 reads CASSSYRGSYGYTF. The CDR3 DNA reads TGTGCCAGCAGCTCCTACAGGGGTAGCTATGGCTACACCTTC.

For the CDR3, the DNA is TGTGCCAGTAGTACAGGACAGGCAATGCCCCAGCATTTT. This codes for CASSTGQAMPQHF. The rearrangement joins TRBV19 to TRBJ1-5; 7 nucleotides match TRBD1. V shed 4 bases and J 9 bases; nucleotides not matched to a gene: 6. Germline CDR1 and CDR2: LNHDA and SQIVND (reference sequence). The CDR3 runs 13 residues.

J is TRBJ2-2 and V is TRBV7-8; D possibly corresponds to TRBD2 (5 bases). CDR3 length: 13 amino acids. The germline V and J ends were trimmed by 3 bases and 4 bases, with 6 bases remaining between them. From germline, CDR1 is SGHVS and CDR2 FQNEAQ. Written as DNA, the CDR3 is TGTGCCAGCAGCTTTGGAGGCACCGGGGAGCTGTTTTTT. Translation: CASSFGGTGELFF.

The CDR3 loop reads CATSVGGLAGQETQYF. The DNA of the CDR3 is TGTGCCACCTCAGTAGGGGGACTAGCGGGGCAAGAGACCCAGTACTTC. V usage is TRBV19 and J usage is TRBJ2-5; 13 bases agree with TRBD2. V was pared by 10 bases and J by 2 bases, with 10 bases of the junction left unmatched. The CDR3 is made up of 16 amino acids. In germline, CDR1 is LNHDA, CDR2 SQIVND (reference sequence).

The CDR3 sequence is CASSYTRGAYNEQFF. DNA of the CDR3: TGTGCCAGCAGTTACACCCGGGGGGCCTACAATGAGCAGTTCTTC. J is TRBJ2-1 and V is TRBV6-5, with 7 positions matching TRBD2. CDR1 and CDR2 (germline): MNHEY, SVGAGI. This CDR3 region has 15 residues. V shed 2 bases, J shed 2 bases, and the junction held 3 bases outside the gene matches.

The gene calls are TRBV7-4 and TRBJ1-5; a possible D gene is TRBD1 (5 bases). This CDR3 contains 15 residues. The germline CDR1 and CDR2 sequences are SGHVT and SQSDAQ. Deletions cut 5 bases from V and 3 bases from J, with 14 bases between. The CDR3 protein is CASSPGFGPNQPQHF. The CDR3 bases are TGTGCCAGCAGCCCAGGGTTTGGCCCCAATCAGCCCCAGCATTTT.

The chain recombines TRBV4-1 with TRBJ1-5, with TRBD1 as a possible D gene (5 bases). Trimming took off 1 base at V and 1 base at J, with 14 bases between the two ends. The CDR3 has 17 residues. Germline values: CDR1 MGHRA, CDR2 YSYEKL. This CDR3 is CASSQGIWGVSNQPQHF. CDR3 DNA: TGCGCCAGCAGCCAAGGAATTTGGGGGGTGAGCAATCAGCCCCAGCATTTT.

This sequence joins TRBV15 and TRBJ1-1; maybe TRBD1 (5 bases). This CDR3 is built from 12 residues. V lost 3 bases and J lost 8, with 10 bases in between. Germline V lookup: CDR1 LNHNV, CDR2 YYDKDF (reference sequence). CDR3 protein: CATSRRRGEAFF. CDR3 in DNA: TGTGCCACCAGCAGGCGGAGGGGAGAAGCTTTCTTT.

V and J are TRBV5-1 and TRBJ2-5; TRBD2 matches at 8 bases. CDR3 length: 15 amino acids. The germline V gene encodes CDR1 SGHRS and CDR2 YFSETQ. With 3 bases clipped from V and 1 base from J, the junction kept 5 bases outside the gene matches. The CDR3 DNA sequence: TGCGCCAGCAGCTCGCGGGGGGAGCCCCAAGAGACCCAGTACTTC. This sequence encodes CASSSRGEPQETQYF.

In DNA, the CDR3 is TGTGCCACCAGCAGAGAGACGGGTTCGAGCTATGGCTACACCTTC. Translating gives CATSRETGSSYGYTF. V usage is TRBV15 and J usage is TRBJ1-2, with no clear D. Trimming shortened V by 0 bases and J by 4 bases, and 12 bases separated the two germline ends. Germline-derived CDR1 and CDR2 are LNHNV and YYDKDF (reference sequence). The CDR3 loop spans 15 amino acids.

Only one count was recorded for this clone. V usage is TRBV9 and J usage is TRBJ1-2; the D is unclear. The CDR3 totals 14 residues. Trimming removed 0 bases from V and 4 bases from J, with 10 bases in between. Germline CDR1 SGDLS, CDR2 YYNGEE. CDR3 amino acids: CASSVELGAYGYTF. As DNA, the CDR3 is TGTGCCAGCAGCGTAGAGCTAGGCGCCTATGGCTACACCTTC.

J is TRBJ2-7 and V is TRBV10-3, with 10 bases identical to TRBD2. The V and J ends lost 6 bases and 7 bases, in that order; junction bases with no gene match: 6. Germline V lookup: CDR1 ENHRY, CDR2 SYGVKD. CDR3 length: 13 amino acids. The CDR3 coding sequence is TGTGCCATCAGCCCGGGACTAGCGCGGGAGCAGTACTTC. This translates into CAISPGLAREQYF.

The rearrangement uses TRBV28 and TRBJ1-5, with TRBD1 as a possible D gene (5 bases). Germline CDR1 reads MDHEN; CDR2 reads SYDVKM. This CDR3 spans 14 amino acids. The ends were cut back, 3 bases at V and 6 bases at J, with 12 bases in the middle. CDR3 residues: CASSLNGGGQPQHF. In nucleotides, the CDR3 is TGTGCCAGCAGTTTGAACGGGGGTGGTCAGCCCCAGCATTTT.